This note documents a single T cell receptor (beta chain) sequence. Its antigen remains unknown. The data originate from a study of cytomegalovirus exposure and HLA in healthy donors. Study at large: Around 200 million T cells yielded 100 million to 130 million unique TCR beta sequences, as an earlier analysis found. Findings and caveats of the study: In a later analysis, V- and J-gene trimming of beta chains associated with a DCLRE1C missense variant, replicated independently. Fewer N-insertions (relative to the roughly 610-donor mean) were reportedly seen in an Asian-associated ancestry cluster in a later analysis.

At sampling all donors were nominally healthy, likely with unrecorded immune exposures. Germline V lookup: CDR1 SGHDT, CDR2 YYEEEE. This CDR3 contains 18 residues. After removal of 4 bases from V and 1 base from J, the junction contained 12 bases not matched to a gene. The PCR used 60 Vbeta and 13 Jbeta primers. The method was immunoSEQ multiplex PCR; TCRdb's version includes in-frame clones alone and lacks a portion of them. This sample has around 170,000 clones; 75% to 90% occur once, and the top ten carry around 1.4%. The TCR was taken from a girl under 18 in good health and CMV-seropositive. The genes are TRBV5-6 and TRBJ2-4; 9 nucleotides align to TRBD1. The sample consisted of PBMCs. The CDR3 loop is CASSRVGQGRDAKNIQYF. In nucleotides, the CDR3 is TGTGCCAGCAGCAGAGTCGGACAGGGGAGAGATGCCAAAAACATTCAGTACTTC.